A selection of T cell receptor beta chains follows, all from one sample in a study of regulatory T cells in long-lasting Graves disease. MiXCR, run by TCRdb on the multiplex PCR reads, gives a single entry per CDR3 protein. The sample shows under 700,000 distinct CDR3 sequences, 15% to 20% of them seen only once. The sample also formed part of further work on T cells in Graves' hyperthyroidism and ophthalmopathy.

Here the sequenced sample was peripheral blood mononuclear cells (PBMCs), taken at new diagnosis, from a patient treated with antithyroid drugs. The origin of the receptors is a woman between 40 and 65 years old with Graves disease. The CDR3 runs from the conserved cysteine through the conserved F or W. D genes are given only for firm matches. Size values are once, few and many counts, or a class for expanded clones, and some rows have none.

>many|TRBJ1-2|TRBV11-3|NA
TGTGCCAGCAGCTTAGAAGGGCGCGGGGGCGACTATGGCTACACCTTC
CASSLEGRGGDYGYTF
>once|TRBJ1-4|TRBV4-2|TRBD1
TGTGCCAGCAGCCAAGCCGTGATCGACAGGGCTGGTGAAAAACTGTTTTTT
CASSQAVIDRAGEKLFF
>many|TRBJ1-1|TRBV28|NA
TGTGCCAGCAGCTTGGCCCCCTTCGAAGCTTTCTTT
CASSLAPFEAFF
>many|TRBJ1-3|TRBV3-1|NA
TGTGCCAGCAGCCAAGAAGTCTCTGGAAACACCATATATTTT
CASSQEVSGNTIYF
>NA|TRBJ2-2|TRBV5-4|TRBD1
TGTGCCAGCAGCCCAGGGACAGGGACGGTCACCGGGGAGCTGTTTTTT
CASSPGTGTVTGELFF
>many|TRBJ2-3|TRBV5-8|TRBD1
TGTGCCAGCAGACGTCAGGGGGCGGACACAGATACGCAGTATTTT
CASRRQGADTDTQYF
>many|TRBJ2-2|TRBV2|NA
TGTGCCAGCAGTGAAGTCAGGGCGAACACCGGGGAGCTGTTTTTT
CASSEVRANTGELFF
>NA|TRBJ1-1|TRBV10-1|NA
TGCGCCAGCAGTGATTCTGATGAAGCTTTCTTT
CASSDSDEAFF
>NA|TRBJ2-1|TRBV3-1|TRBD2
TGTGCCAGCAGCCCACAGATCGGGGGGTTGAACAATGAGCAGTTCTTC
CASSPQIGGLNNEQFF
>NA|TRBJ1-1|TRBV25-1|NA
TGTGCCAGCAGTGAAACGACGGCGGGGAACACTGAAGCTTTCTTT
CASSETTAGNTEAFF
>NA|TRBJ2-1|TRBV3-1|NA
TGTGCCAGCAGAGCCCCGGACTCTTACAATGAGCAGTTCTTC
CASRAPDSYNEQFF
>many|TRBJ2-7|TRBV20-1|NA
TGCAGTGCTAGAGACATGGGCCTTAGTGCACGGGAGCAGTACTTC
CSARDMGLSAREQYF
>many|TRBJ2-1|TRBV20-1|NA
TGCAGTGCTAAAAAGATGGTCCTAGTGGATGAGCAGTTCTTC
CSAKKMVLVDEQFF
>NA|TRBJ1-5|TRBV6-1|TRBD1
TGTGCCAGCAGTAAAAACACACAGGGGAATCAGCCCCAGCATTTT
CASSKNTQGNQPQHF
>NA|TRBJ2-3|TRBV6-2/TRBV6-3|NA
TGTGCCCCTAGAGGGGGAGACTCCACAGATACGCAGTATTTT
CAPRGGDSTDTQYF
>NA|TRBJ2-7|TRBV5-1|NA
TGCGCCAGCAGCTCCCCATCAGGCCACGAGCAGTACTTC
CASSSPSGHEQYF
>many|TRBJ2-7|TRBV28|TRBD2
TGTGCCAGCAGCGAGGCTAGCGGGGCTTCCTACGAGCAGTACTTC
CASSEASGASYEQYF
>many|TRBJ1-4|TRBV15|NA
TGTGCCACCGGGAGGGTAAGAGAAAAACTGTTTTTT
CATGRVREKLFF
>NA|TRBJ2-1|TRBV27|TRBD1
TGTGCCAGCAGTCCGCGGACAGGGTCCGGCTCCTACAATGAGCAGTTCTTC
CASSPRTGSGSYNEQFF
>few|TRBJ2-7|TRBV3-1|NA
TGTGCCAGCAGCCAAGGGAACACTCACGAGCAGTACTTC
CASSQGNTHEQYF
>NA|TRBJ1-2|TRBV9|TRBD1
TGTGCCAGCGGACAGGGGGCCTCAACTAACTATGGCTACACCTTC
CASGQGASTNYGYTF
>many|TRBJ2-7|TRBV30|NA
TGTGCCTGGAGTTACATGAGGGCAGAGCAGTACTTC
CAWSYMRAEQYF
>NA|TRBJ1-5|TRBV2|TRBD1
TGTGCCAGCAGTGAAGAAAACAGGGGGGAGCCCCAGCATTTT
CASSEENRGEPQHF
>NA|TRBJ2-7|TRBV10-3|NA
TGTGCCATCAGTGACAGGGTGGCCTACGAGCAGTACTTC
CAISDRVAYEQYF
>few|TRBJ1-3|TRBV12-3/TRBV12-4|NA
TGTGCCAGCAGTGGGACTGGGTACACCATATATTTT
CASSGTGYTIYF
>few|TRBJ2-2|TRBV5-8|NA
TGTGCCAACGACATGTCCGGGGAGCTGTTTTTT
CANDMSGELFF
>NA|TRBJ2-3|TRBV5-4|NA
TGTGCCAGCAGCCGCGGTCGTGGGCAGGGGGGATCAGATACGCAGTATTTT
CASSRGRGQGGSDTQYF
>NA|TRBJ2-5|TRBV9|TRBD2
TGTGCCAGCAGCCTCTACGGGGGGGTGGAGGCCCAGTACTTC
CASSLYGGVEAQYF
>NA|TRBJ2-1|TRBV11-2|NA
TGTGCCAGCGGCCAAGGCAGGGAGCAGTTCTTC
CASGQGREQFF
>many|TRBJ2-7|TRBV2|NA
TGTGCCAGTGAACGCGGGCCGCGGAACGAGCAGTACTTC
CASERGPRNEQYF
>many|TRBJ2-5|TRBV3-1|NA
TGTGCCAGCAGCCAAGGAGCACAGGGTATAGAGACCCAGTACTTC
CASSQGAQGIETQYF
>NA|TRBJ1-3|TRBV2|TRBD1
TGTGCCAGCAGTGAAGGGACAGGGGGCATTAGTCTTCGAAACACCATATATTTT
CASSEGTGGISLRNTIYF
>NA|TRBJ2-2|TRBV7-9|NA
TGTGCCAGCAGCCCTACCGGAGGGGACACCGGGGAGCTGTTTTTT
CASSPTGGDTGELFF
>many|TRBJ2-7|TRBV6-1|NA
TGTGCCAGTAAGCGCGTTTACGACTCCTACGAGCAGTACTTC
CASKRVYDSYEQYF
>many|TRBJ2-7|TRBV2|TRBD1
TGTGCCAGCACCGTCACAGGGGACGAGCAGTACTTC
CASTVTGDEQYF
>NA|TRBJ2-1|TRBV6-1|NA
TGTGCCAGCACCCCACTACAGGGCGGTGAGCAGTTCTTC
CASTPLQGGEQFF
>many|TRBJ2-5|TRBV2|NA
TGTGCCAGCAGTTCGTATTACCAAGAGACCCAGTACTTC
CASSSYYQETQYF
>many|TRBJ1-5|TRBV24-1|NA
TGTGCCACCAGTGATTTGGGTCAGCCCCAGCATTTT
CATSDLGQPQHF
>NA|TRBJ2-7|TRBV19|NA
TGTGCCAGTAGGGGGATAAGCTCCTACGAGCAGTACTTC
CASRGISSYEQYF
>NA|TRBJ2-2|TRBV28|NA
TGTGCCAGCAGTTTGGCGACAGGGACTTACACCGGGGAGCTGTTTTTT
CASSLATGTYTGELFF
>many|TRBJ1-5|TRBV2|NA
TGTGCCAGCAGCCCAGGGATCGGCAATCAGCCCCAGCATTTT
CASSPGIGNQPQHF
>NA|TRBJ1-6|TRBV7-9|NA
TGTGCCAGCAGCCCCGAACAGAATTCACCCCTCCACTTT
CASSPEQNSPLHF
>NA|TRBJ2-2|TRBV30|TRBD2
TGTGCCTGCTCGTGGGGGGGGGTTACCGGGGAGCTGTTTTTT
CACSWGGVTGELFF
>many|TRBJ2-3|TRBV7-9|NA
TGTGCCAGCAATGGCCCCTGGGGCCCCCCGGCAGATACGCAGTATTTT
CASNGPWGPPADTQYF
>many|TRBJ1-3|TRBV11-2|NA
TGTGCCAGCAGCTTTTACGGCGGAAACACCATATATTTT
CASSFYGGNTIYF
>many|TRBJ2-7|TRBV28|NA
TGTGCCAGCAGTTTTAGCATCTACGAGCAGTACTTC
CASSFSIYEQYF
>many|TRBJ1-1|TRBV12-3/TRBV12-4|NA
TGTGCCAGCAGTTACGGGGTGGGGAACACTGAAGCTTTCTTT
CASSYGVGNTEAFF
>NA|TRBJ1-1|TRBV5-1|NA
TGCGCCAGCTCCCAAGGGACCACCGGCCCAAGGAACACTGAAGCTTTCTTT
CASSQGTTGPRNTEAFF
>few|TRBJ2-5|TRBV3-1|TRBD1
TGTGCCAGCAGCCAGCCGAGGACAGGATTGAGTGAGACCCAGTACTTC
CASSQPRTGLSETQYF
>many|TRBJ1-4|TRBV6-1|TRBD1
TGTGCCAGCAGCTGGACAGGGTTGGGTGAAAAACTGTTTTTT
CASSWTGLGEKLFF
>many|TRBJ1-5|TRBV11-2|NA
TGTGCCAGCAGCGAAGGATGGGATCAGCCCCAGCATTTT
CASSEGWDQPQHF
>many|TRBJ2-7|TRBV15|NA
TGTGCCACCAGCAGGGCCCGGGGGATTGGATACGAGCAGTACTTC
CATSRARGIGYEQYF
>few|TRBJ2-3|TRBV28|NA
TGTGCCAGCAGTCCAAGCCAGTCCGTGAACACAGATACGCAGTATTTT
CASSPSQSVNTDTQYF
>NA|TRBJ1-1|TRBV19|NA
TGTGCCAGTAGTACCCCCGGCGAATCAGCTTTCTTT
CASSTPGESAFF